These 27 T cell receptor beta chains were sequenced from one sample in a study of cytomegalovirus exposure and HLA in healthy donors. Generated by immunoSEQ multiplex PCR, the TCRdb table keeps only in-frame clones and is missing some. This sample carries about 120,000 clones, 88% of them seen once, and the ten largest clones take over 6%. Sequenced input: PBMCs. These receptors were collected from a woman in her late teens or twenties in good health and CMV-seropositive.

This chain connects TRBV9 to TRBJ1-6; the D gene is possibly TRBD1 (6 bases). The CDR3 has 14 residues. V was cut by 0 bases and J by 5 bases, with 6 bases left in between. The germline CDR1 and CDR2 sequences are SGDLS and YYNGEE. The CDR3 DNA is TGTGCCAGCAGCGTAGACAGGGATAATTCACCCCTCCACTTT. The encoded protein is CASSVDRDNSPLHF.

The rearrangement links TRBV7-2 to TRBJ2-3; TRBD2 agrees at 12 bases. CDR3 size: 15 residues. Looked up from germline, CDR1 is SGHTA and CDR2 is FQGNSA. Unmatched junction bases numbered 3, after V lost 4 bases and J lost 4 bases. CDR3 in amino acids: CASSSTSGRSDTQYF. For the CDR3, the DNA is TGTGCCAGCAGCTCGACTAGCGGGAGATCAGATACGCAGTATTTT. The full variable domain, with the rest looked up from reference TRBV7-2 and TRBJ2-3, is GAGVSQSPSNKVTEKGKDVELRCDPISGHTALYWYRQSLGQGLEFLIYFQGNSAPDKSGLPSDRFSAERTGGSVSTLTIQRTQQEDSAVYLCASSSTSGRSDTQYFGPGTRLTVL.

This clone was seen a few times. The chain recombines TRBV4-2 with TRBJ2-1, with 9 positions matching TRBD2. Germline loops: CDR1 LGHNA, CDR2 YNFKEQ. With 3 bases clipped from V and 4 bases from J, the junction kept 4 bases outside the gene matches. The CDR3 consists of 15 residues. The CDR3 DNA is TGTGCCAGCAGCCACCGACTAGCGGAGTACAATGAGCAGTTCTTC. This codes for CASSHRLAEYNEQFF.

This chain links TRBV21-1 with TRBJ1-2. TRBV21-1 represents a pseudogene. This CDR3 comprises 13 residues. This chain's CDR3 is CASSKGGNYGYTF. Written as DNA, the CDR3 is TGTGCCAGCAGCAAGGGAGGGAACTATGGCTACACCTTC.

The chain recombines TRBV27 with TRBJ2-3; D unclear. Germline CDR1 is MNHEY and CDR2 is SMNVEV (reference sequence). This CDR3 spans 14 amino acids. Trimming took 7 bases from V and 2 from J, leaving 13 bases between them. This CDR3 reads CASKPLELTDTQYF. The DNA of the CDR3 is TGTGCCAGCAAGCCCTTAGAACTCACAGATACGCAGTATTTT.

The chain links TRBV18 to TRBJ1-2, with D possibly matching TRBD1 (5 bases). Germline V lookup: CDR1 KGHSH, CDR2 LQKENI. V was clipped by 3 bases and J by 5 bases, with 10 bases between them. The CDR3 loop spans 13 amino acids. CDR3: CASSPDKFYGYTF. CDR3 DNA: TGTGCCAGCTCACCGGACAAGTTTTATGGCTACACCTTC.

The chain couples TRBV7-8 to TRBJ2-7; the match to TRBD2 covers 10 bases. The ends lost 1 base at V and 3 bases at J; junction bases unmatched: 6. Germline V gene data show CDR1 as SGHVS and CDR2 as FQNEAQ. The CDR3 loop spans 16 amino acids. DNA for the CDR3: TGTGCCAGCAGCTTAGATAGCGGGGGGTCGAGCTACGAGCAGTACTTC. Its translation: CASSLDSGGSSYEQYF.

This chain links TRBV29-1 with TRBJ1-1; D might be TRBD1 (5 bases). Per germline, CDR1 SQVTM and CDR2 ANQGSEA. V was clipped by 5 bases and J by 2 bases, with 15 bases between them. The CDR3 contains 14 residues. In DNA form, the CDR3 reads TGCAGCGTTTTCCTGACAGAGGACAACACTGAAGCTTTCTTT. It encodes CSVFLTEDNTEAFF. Variable domain in full (rest from reference TRBV29-1 and TRBJ1-1): SAVISQKPSRDICQRGTSLTIQCQVDSQVTMMFWYRQQPGQSLTLIATANQGSEATYESGFVIDKFPISRPNLTFSTLTVSNMSPEDSSIYLCSVFLTEDNTEAFFGQGTRLTVV.

The rearrangement links TRBV15 to TRBJ1-3; D unresolved. Deletions cut 3 bases from V and 2 bases from J, with 8 bases between. Germline values: CDR1 LNHNV, CDR2 YYDKDF (reference sequence). The CDR3 has 14 residues. DNA for the CDR3: TGTGCCACCAGCAGGAGCGAGGCTGGAAACACCATATATTTT. It yields the protein CATSRSEAGNTIYF.

To note about this clone: Germline is not matched at one junction end, which may reflect a read error. The chain joins TRBV7-2 to TRBJ1-1, with D perhaps TRBD1 (5 bases). CDR1 and CDR2 (germline): SGHTA, FQGNSA. This CDR3 spans 14 amino acids. The CDR3 nucleotides are TGTGCCAGCAGCTTAGAGGGGCTGAAAACTGAAGCTTTCTTT. Translation: CASSLEGLKTEAFF.

V is TRBV4-3 and J is TRBJ1-4; D unclear. The CDR3 runs 15 residues. CDR1 is LGHNA and CDR2 is YSLEER in the germline V gene. V gave up 0 bases and J gave up 5 bases, with 10 bases separating them. In DNA, the CDR3 is TGCGCCAGCAGCCAAGAAAGAGGAGGGAATGAAAAACTGTTTTTT. It encodes CASSQERGGNEKLFF.

This chain uses TRBV2 with TRBJ2-1; 13 nucleotides line up with TRBD2. The germline CDR1 and CDR2 sequences are SNHLY and FYNNEI. There are 17 residues in the CDR3. The V gene end was trimmed by 7 bases and the J gene end by 0 bases; junction bases not matched to a gene: 6. This CDR3 reads CASNPGTSGVSYNEQFF. In DNA form, the CDR3 reads TGTGCCAGCAATCCCGGGACTAGCGGGGTCTCCTACAATGAGCAGTTCTTC.

This chain links TRBV5-4 with TRBJ1-1, with D possibly matching TRBD1 (5 bases). V shed 0 bases and J shed 11 bases, with 17 bases lying between them. Germline V gives CDR1 SGHNT, CDR2 YYREEE (reference sequence). The CDR3 loop spans 14 amino acids. CDR3 coding DNA: TGTGCCAGCAGCTTGGGGACGGGCAATGGGGGGGCTTTCTTT. Translating gives CASSLGTGNGGAFF.

This clone appeared once. This chain joins TRBV28 and TRBJ1-1, with a weak D call TRBD1 (5 bases). Trimming pared 4 bases from V and 1 base from J, leaving 13 bases between. CDR3 length equals 15 residues. Germline assignment: CDR1 MDHEN and CDR2 SYDVKM. Here the CDR3 DNA reads TGTGCCAGCAGTTCCTCAGGGCCGGAGAACACTGAAGCTTTCTTT. As protein: CASSSSGPENTEAFF.

The V call is TRBV19, the J call TRBJ1-1, with TRBD1 matching 10 bases. Trimming removed 6 bases from V and 5 bases from J; junction bases left unmatched: 9. The CDR3 spans 15 residues. Per the germline V gene, CDR1 is LNHDA and CDR2 is SQIVND (reference sequence). CDR3 sequence (DNA): TGTGCCAGTAGCCCTGACAGGGGGCAGGAAACTGAAGCTTTCTTT. Translation gives CASSPDRGQETEAFF.

The rearrangement links TRBV30 to TRBJ2-3; D might be TRBD1 (6 bases). V shed 3 bases and J shed 3 bases, with 13 bases lying between them. Germline CDR1 reads GTSNPN; CDR2 reads SVGIG (reference sequence). CDR3 length: 14 amino acids. CDR3 DNA: TGTGCCTGGAGGAGGGGGACGAGTACAGATACGCAGTATTTT. Protein sequence: CAWRRGTSTDTQYF. The entire variable domain, with the rest obtained from reference TRBV30 and TRBJ2-3, is as follows: SQTIHQWPATLVQPVGSPLSLECTVEGTSNPNLYWYRQAAGRGLQLLFYSVGIGQISSEVPQNLSASRPQDRQFILSSKKLLLSDSGFYLCAWRRGTSTDTQYFGPGTRLTVL.

V and J are TRBV28 and TRBJ2-7; TRBD1 matches 9 bases. J lost 6 bases, V lost 6 bases, and 12 bases had no gene match. This CDR3 is 15 amino acids long. Germline V CDR1 and CDR2: MDHEN, SYDVKM. The CDR3 region has the DNA TGTGCCAGCAGACCCTCCGGGACAGGGAGTACCGAGCAGTACTTC. Amino acids: CASRPSGTGSTEQYF.

J is TRBJ1-1 and V is TRBV5-6, with D possibly being TRBD1 (6 bases). Germline V gene lookup returns CDR1 SGHDT and CDR2 YYEEEE. Trimming removed 3 bases from V and 11 bases from J, with 14 bases in between. The length of the CDR3 is 12 residues. The CDR3 region is CASSSGQNQAFF. In DNA form, the CDR3 reads TGTGCCAGCAGCTCAGGACAGAATCAGGCTTTCTTT.

The chain combines TRBV11-3 with TRBJ2-3; 7 bases are a match to TRBD2. Germline assignment: CDR1 SGHNT and CDR2 YENEEA. The junction had 9 bases not matched to a gene; V was cut back by 3 bases and J by 0 bases. The length of the CDR3 is 17 residues. CDR3 bases: TGTGCCAGCAGCTTCTCCGGGCGGGAGATAAGCACAGATACGCAGTATTTT. It specifies CASSFSGREISTDTQYF.

The chain combines TRBV4-3 with TRBJ2-7, with 10 positions matching TRBD2. V lost 3 bases and J lost 4; bases outside the gene matches: 9. This CDR3 comprises 16 residues. Germline V gene sequence: CDR1 LGHNA, CDR2 YSLEER. CDR3 DNA: TGCGCCAGCAGCCATACCCTAGCGGGAGCGGGTTACGAGCAGTACTTC. Its protein is CASSHTLAGAGYEQYF.

This clone was seen a handful of times. This chain links TRBV5-1 with TRBJ1-1; no firm D call. The V end was cut by 2 bases, the J end by 0 bases, with 8 bases between. The CDR3 spans 14 residues. The germline CDR1 and CDR2 sequences are SGHRS and YFSETQ. The CDR3 here is CASSFARMNTEAFF. DNA for the CDR3: TGCGCCAGCAGCTTCGCCAGGATGAACACTGAAGCTTTCTTT.

The chain couples TRBV28 to TRBJ1-4; TRBD1 might be the D (6 bases). V shed 10 bases and J shed 12 bases, with 18 bases lying between them. The CDR3 consists of 12 residues. From germline, CDR1 is MDHEN and CDR2 SYDVKM. In DNA, the CDR3 is TGTGCCATCCGGATACAGGGAACCGAACTGTTTTTT. The encoded protein is CAIRIQGTELFF.

This clone appeared a few times. The V gene is TRBV4-1, the J gene TRBJ1-2; no definite D call. Germline V CDR1 and CDR2: MGHRA, YSYEKL. This CDR3 is built from 15 residues. Trimming left V 0 bases short and J 4 bases short, with 12 bases between. In DNA form, the CDR3 reads TGCGCCAGCAGCCAAGATAGGAGGGTATCCTATGGCTACACCTTC. It codes for CASSQDRRVSYGYTF.

CDR3 bases: TGTGCCAGCAGTTACTCGAGGCTTAACGAGCAGTACTTC. Translation: CASSYSRLNEQYF. V is TRBV6-6 and J is TRBJ2-7, with unresolved D. The V end lost 0 bases, the J end lost 5 bases, and 8 bases lay between the germline ends. The CDR3 is 13 amino acids. Per germline, CDR1 MNHNY and CDR2 SVGAGI (reference sequence).

This rearrangement joins TRBV5-6 to TRBJ1-5; no clear D gene. The V end was cut by 3 bases, the J end by 7 bases, with 14 bases between. The CDR3 contains 14 residues. The germline V gene encodes CDR1 SGHDT and CDR2 YYEEEE. CDR3 sequence: CASSYRGRGQPQHF. The CDR3 bases are TGTGCCAGCAGCTACCGAGGGCGAGGACAGCCCCAGCATTTT.

The chain combines TRBV11-2 with TRBJ2-7; 7 bases align to TRBD2. This CDR3 has 15 amino acids. From germline, CDR1 is SGHAT and CDR2 FQNNGV. J was trimmed by 0 bases and V by 5 bases; bases with no gene match: 7. The CDR3 nucleotides read TGTGCCAGCAGCCGTCGGGGGGTCTCCTCCTACGAGCAGTACTTC. Translating gives CASSRRGVSSYEQYF.

The chain uses TRBV18 and TRBJ1-1, with a possible D match to TRBD1 (6 bases). Trimming cost V 6 bases and J 6 bases, with 17 bases left between them. The CDR3 contains 14 residues. Germline V gives CDR1 KGHSH, CDR2 LQKENI. DNA of the CDR3: TGTGCCAGCTCCAAGGGGGGGCAGAGAGCTGAAGCTTTCTTT. Encoded protein: CASSKGGQRAEAFF.